The 4 T cell receptor beta chains in this list originate from one sample, sequenced in a study of cytomegalovirus exposure and HLA in healthy donors. A multiplex PCR was run with 60 Vbeta primers and 13 Jbeta primers. This table comes from immunoSEQ multiplex PCR, and its TCRdb copy is limited to in-frame clones, with some not included. The sample lists about 110,000 clones; 76% were seen once. Sequencing input: PBMCs. The source is a man under 40 in good health and CMV-seropositive.

This clone was picked up a small number of times. The chain employs TRBV9 and TRBJ2-2; 10 nucleotides agree with TRBD2. Germline V gene sequence: CDR1 SGDLS, CDR2 YYNGEE. This CDR3 comprises 14 residues. Unmatched junction bases numbered 3, after V lost 5 bases and J lost 5 bases. The chain's CDR3 is CASRSSGGTGELFF. CDR3 sequence (DNA): TGTGCCAGCAGGTCTAGCGGGGGTACCGGGGAGCTGTTTTTT.

The table lists this clone with a few counts. The chain employs TRBV4-3 and TRBJ2-3; D ambiguous. V gave up 4 bases and J gave up 0 bases, with 14 bases separating them. Germline V lookup: CDR1 LGHNA, CDR2 YSLEER. CDR3 length: 16 amino acids. The CDR3 region is CASSLTPGASTDTQYF. The CDR3 DNA reads as TGCGCCAGCAGCCTCACACCTGGAGCTAGCACAGATACGCAGTATTTT.

The chain uses TRBV29-1 and TRBJ2-2; 7 positions match TRBD1. Germline CDR1 SQVTM, CDR2 ANQGSEA. This CDR3 spans 15 amino acids. Trimming removed 2 bases from V and 4 bases from J; junction bases left unmatched: 7. The CDR3 sequence: CSVEIRDSFTGELFF. CDR3 nucleotides: TGCAGCGTTGAAATCCGGGACAGCTTCACCGGGGAGCTGTTTTTT.

This clone was observed once. The chain links TRBV7-2 to TRBJ1-3; D gene unclear. Trimming took off 3 bases at V and 4 bases at J, with 10 bases between the two ends. CDR1 SGHTA and CDR2 FQGNSA come from the germline V gene. The CDR3 sequence is 14 residues long. The CDR3 loop is CASSFTSAGNTIYF. CDR3 DNA sequence: TGTGCCAGCAGCTTTACCAGCGCCGGAAACACCATATATTTT. Variable domain in full (rest from reference TRBV7-2 and TRBJ1-3): GAGVSQSPSNKVTEKGKDVELRCDPISGHTALYWYRQSLGQGLEFLIYFQGNSAPDKSGLPSDRFSAERTGGSVSTLTIQRTQQEDSAVYLCASSFTSAGNTIYFGEGSWLTVV.